The 2 T cell receptor beta chains listed next were all sequenced from one sample in a study of identical twins. MiXCR, run by TCRdb on the 5' RACE reads, gives a single entry per CDR3 protein. The repertoire includes hundreds of thousands of distinct CDR3 sequences, around a sixth of them detected once, and around 12% sits in the top ten. This same sample was also taken into another study, of T cells expressing NK-cell markers.

Sequencing was carried out using PBMCs. All receptors come from a woman aged 18 to 35 in good health.

The V and J genes are TRBV5-1 and TRBJ2-6; 10 bases are shared with TRBD2. Trimming cost V 4 bases and J 0 bases; bases outside gene matches: 4. This CDR3 has 17 residues. The germline CDR1 and CDR2 sequences are SGHRS and YFSETQ. The CDR3 sequence: CASSTTSGTSGANVLTF. The CDR3 coding sequence is TGCGCCAGCAGCACCACTAGCGGGACCTCTGGGGCCAACGTCCTGACTTTC.

This clonotype was detected a few times. V usage is TRBV29-1 and J usage is TRBJ1-4, with D uncertain. The CDR3 is made up of 11 amino acids. The germline V gene has CDR1 SQVTM and CDR2 ANQGSEA. V lost 5 bases, J lost 4 bases, and 5 bases lay in between. Written as DNA, the CDR3 is TGCAGCGTTTCCTTTAATGAAAAACTGTTTTTT. It specifies CSVSFNEKLFF. Complete variable domain (other parts from reference TRBV29-1 and TRBJ1-4): SAVISQKPSRDICQRGTSLTIQCQVDSQVTMMFWYRQQPGQSLTLIATANQGSEATYESGFVIDKFPISRPNLTFSTLTVSNMSPEDSSIYLCSVSFNEKLFFGSGTQLSVL.